Included here is one TCR beta chain sequence, with context. Its target is not known. This sample is part of a study of cytomegalovirus exposure and HLA in healthy donors. The V end was cut by 6 bases, the J end by 1 base, with 12 bases between. Germline V gene sequence: CDR1 KGHSH, CDR2 LQKENI. This CDR3 comprises 14 residues. Study results and caveats: Reports credit the classifier with highly specific, highly sensitive diagnosis of cytomegalovirus status.

Using immunoSEQ multiplex PCR, the repertoire was profiled, and TCRdb retains in-frame clones only, with some absent. The sample lists some 130,000 clones, roughly nine tenths occurring once. Sequenced: PBMCs. The origin of this receptor is a man younger than 30 in good health and CMV-seronegative. V gene TRBV18 combines with J gene TRBJ2-5; D gene uncertain. CDR3 nucleotides: TGTGCCAGCTCGCCCCAGGCTACCCAAGAGACCCAGTACTTC. This sequence encodes CASSPQATQETQYF. The full variable domain, completed using reference TRBV18 and TRBJ2-5, is NAGVMQNPRHLVRRRGQEARLRCSPMKGHSHVYWYRQLPEEGLKFMVYLQKENIIDESGMPKERFSAEFPKEGPSILRIQQVVRGDSAAYFCASSPQATQETQYFGPGTRLLVL.